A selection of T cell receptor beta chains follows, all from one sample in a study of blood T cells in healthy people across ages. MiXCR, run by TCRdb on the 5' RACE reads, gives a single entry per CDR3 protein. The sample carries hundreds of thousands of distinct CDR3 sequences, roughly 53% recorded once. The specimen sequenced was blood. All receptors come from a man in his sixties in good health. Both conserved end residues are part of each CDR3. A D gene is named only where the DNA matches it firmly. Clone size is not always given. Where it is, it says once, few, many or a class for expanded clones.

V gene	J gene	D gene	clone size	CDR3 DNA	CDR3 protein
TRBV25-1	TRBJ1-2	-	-	TGTGCCAGCAGTGACCCCCAGGGAGCCAACTATGGCTACACCTTC	CASSDPQGANYGYTF
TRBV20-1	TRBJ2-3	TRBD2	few	TGCAGTGCTCCGACTAGCGGGGGCTCCCCCTACCCCACAGATACGCAGTATTTT	CSAPTSGGSPYPTDTQYF
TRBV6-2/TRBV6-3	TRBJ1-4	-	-	TGTGCCAGCAGTTACCCCCTTTTAGAGGCCGTGGAAGAAAAACTGTTTTTT	CASSYPLLEAVEEKLFF
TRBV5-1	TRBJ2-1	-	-	TGCGCCAGCAGCCCCGTGGCACTCGGCCACAATGAGCAGTTCTTC	CASSPVALGHNEQFF
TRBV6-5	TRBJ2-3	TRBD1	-	TGTGCCAGCAGTTACTCGAGCAGGGGGCAGCATACGCAGTATTTT	CASSYSSRGQHTQYF
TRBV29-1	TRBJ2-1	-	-	-	CSVGGGTGSAQFF
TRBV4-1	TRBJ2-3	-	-	TGCGCCAGCAGTCTCGGGACTCCTAGGACAGATACGCAGTATTTT	CASSLGTPRTDTQYF
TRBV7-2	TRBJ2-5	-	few	TGTGCCAGCAGCTTAGCAAGAACACAGGGGACCCAGTACTTC	CASSLARTQGTQYF
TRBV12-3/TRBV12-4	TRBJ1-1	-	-	TGTGCCAGCAGTTTAGGGACAGTTCCAGGCACTGAAGCTTTCTTT	CASSLGTVPGTEAFF
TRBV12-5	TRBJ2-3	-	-	TGTGCTAGTGGTTTGGTAGTTCGAGGCACAGATACGCAGTATTTT	CASGLVVRGTDTQYF
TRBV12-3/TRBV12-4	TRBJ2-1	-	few	TGTGCCAGCAGTGCCGAGGGCTCCTACAATGAGCAGTTCTTC	CASSAEGSYNEQFF
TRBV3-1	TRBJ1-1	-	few	TGTGCCAGCAGCCCCAGGGGTGGCAGACCGAACACTGAAGCTTTCTTT	CASSPRGGRPNTEAFF
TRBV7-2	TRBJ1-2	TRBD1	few	TGTGCCAGCAGCCATACAGGGGGCTCAAACTATGGCTACACCTTC	CASSHTGGSNYGYTF
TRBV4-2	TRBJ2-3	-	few	TGTGCCAGCAGCCAAGCCCGACAGGACTTCTCCCAGTATTTT	CASSQARQDFSQYF
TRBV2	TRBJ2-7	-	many	TGTGCCAGCCGGGGGGCGGCCTACGAGCAGTACTTC	CASRGAAYEQYF
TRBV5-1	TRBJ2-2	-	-	TGCGCCAGCAGACCGGGGTTTAGCACCGGGGAGCTGTTTTTT	CASRPGFSTGELFF
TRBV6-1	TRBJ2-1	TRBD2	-	TGTGCCGGCCGGACTAGCGGGGCCCCGGGGAATGAGCAGTTCTTC	CAGRTSGAPGNEQFF
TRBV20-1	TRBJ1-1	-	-	TGCAGTGCTAATTTTCTCGCTGAAGCTTTCTTT	CSANFLAEAFF
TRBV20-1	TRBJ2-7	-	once	TGCAGTTGGGCTAGCCTCCTTCCCTCGGGGGAGCAGTACTTC	CSWASLLPSGEQYF
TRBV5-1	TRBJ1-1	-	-	TGCGCCAGCAACCCCAAAGGGACCCGGGACACTGAAGCTTTCTTT	CASNPKGTRDTEAFF
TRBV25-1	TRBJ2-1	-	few	TGTGCCAGCAGTGAAGAGGCGGGTTCCTACAATGAGCAGTTCTTC	CASSEEAGSYNEQFF
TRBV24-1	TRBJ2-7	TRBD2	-	TGTGCCACCAGTTCATCCGGGACTAGCGTTCGGGAGCAGTACTTC	CATSSSGTSVREQYF